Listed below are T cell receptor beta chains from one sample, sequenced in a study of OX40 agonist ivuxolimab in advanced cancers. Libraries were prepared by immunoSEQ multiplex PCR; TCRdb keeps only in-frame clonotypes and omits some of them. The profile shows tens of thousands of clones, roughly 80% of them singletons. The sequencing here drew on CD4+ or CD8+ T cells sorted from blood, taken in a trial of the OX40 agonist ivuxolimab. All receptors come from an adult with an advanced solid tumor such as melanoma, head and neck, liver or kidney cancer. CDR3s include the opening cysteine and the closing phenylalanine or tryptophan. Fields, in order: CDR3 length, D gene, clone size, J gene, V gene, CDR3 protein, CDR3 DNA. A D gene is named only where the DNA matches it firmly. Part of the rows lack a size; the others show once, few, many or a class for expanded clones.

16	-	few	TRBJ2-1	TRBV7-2	CASSLVWLGASNEQFF	TGTGCCAGCAGCTTAGTCTGGCTAGGAGCCTCCAATGAGCAGTTCTTC
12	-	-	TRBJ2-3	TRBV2	CASSVGIDTQYF	TGTGCCAGCAGTGTCGGGATAGATACGCAGTATTTT
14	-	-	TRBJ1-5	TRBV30	CAWSGTDFNQPQHF	TGTGCCTGGAGCGGGACGGATTTCAATCAGCCCCAGCATTTT
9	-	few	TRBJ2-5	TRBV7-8	CASGETQYF	TGTGCCAGCGGGGAGACCCAGTACTTC
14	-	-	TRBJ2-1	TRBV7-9	CASSLDIVVNEQFF	TGTGCCAGCAGCTTAGACATAGTCGTGAATGAGCAGTTCTTC
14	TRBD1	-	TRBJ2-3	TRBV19	CASRQGGGTDTQYF	TGTGCCAGTAGACAGGGGGGAGGAACAGATACGCAGTATTTT
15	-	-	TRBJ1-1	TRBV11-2	CASSFPGTGSAEAFF	TGTGCCAGCAGCTTCCCCGGGACGGGTAGTGCTGAAGCTTTCTTT
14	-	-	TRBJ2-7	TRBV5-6	CASSLIGFAYEQYF	TGTGCCAGCAGCTTAATCGGGTTTGCCTACGAGCAGTACTTC
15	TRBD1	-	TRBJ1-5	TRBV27	CASAGDSFGNQPQHF	TGTGCCAGCGCCGGGGACAGCTTTGGCAATCAGCCCCAGCATTTT
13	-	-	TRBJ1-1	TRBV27	CASTLARGTEAFF	TGTGCCAGCACCTTAGCCCGGGGTACTGAAGCTTTCTTT
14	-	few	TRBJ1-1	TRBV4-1	CASSQVAGKTEAFF	TGCGCCAGCAGCCAAGTGGCTGGGAAAACTGAAGCTTTCTTT
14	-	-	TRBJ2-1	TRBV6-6	CASSYRQTYNEQFF	TGTGCCAGCAGTTACCGACAGACCTACAATGAGCAGTTCTTC
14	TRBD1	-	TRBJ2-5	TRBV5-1	CASSLQGARETQYF	TGCGCCAGCAGCTTACAGGGGGCTCGGGAGACCCAGTACTTC
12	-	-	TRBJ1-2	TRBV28	CASSLISYGYTF	TGTGCCAGCAGTTTGATCTCCTATGGCTACACCTTC
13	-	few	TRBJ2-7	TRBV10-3	CAISESPSYEQYF	TGTGCCATCAGTGAGTCACCCTCCTACGAGCAGTACTTC
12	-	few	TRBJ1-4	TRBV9	CASSATNEKLFF	TGTGCCAGCAGCGCAACTAATGAAAAACTGTTTTTT
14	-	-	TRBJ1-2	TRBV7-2	CASSLPEYLHGYTF	TGTGCCAGCAGCCTACCGGAGTATCTCCATGGCTACACCTTC